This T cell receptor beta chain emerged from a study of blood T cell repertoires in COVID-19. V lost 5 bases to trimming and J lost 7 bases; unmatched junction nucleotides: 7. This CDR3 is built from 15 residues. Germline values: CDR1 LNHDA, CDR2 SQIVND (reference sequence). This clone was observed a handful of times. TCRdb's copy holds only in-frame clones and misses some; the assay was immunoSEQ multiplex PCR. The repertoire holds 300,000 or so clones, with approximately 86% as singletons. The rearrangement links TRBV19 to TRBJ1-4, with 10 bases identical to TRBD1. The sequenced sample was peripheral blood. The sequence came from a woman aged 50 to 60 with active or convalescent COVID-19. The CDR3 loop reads CASSGRQGAVEKLFF. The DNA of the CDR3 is TGTGCCAGTAGTGGACGACAGGGGGCAGTTGAAAAACTGTTTTTT.